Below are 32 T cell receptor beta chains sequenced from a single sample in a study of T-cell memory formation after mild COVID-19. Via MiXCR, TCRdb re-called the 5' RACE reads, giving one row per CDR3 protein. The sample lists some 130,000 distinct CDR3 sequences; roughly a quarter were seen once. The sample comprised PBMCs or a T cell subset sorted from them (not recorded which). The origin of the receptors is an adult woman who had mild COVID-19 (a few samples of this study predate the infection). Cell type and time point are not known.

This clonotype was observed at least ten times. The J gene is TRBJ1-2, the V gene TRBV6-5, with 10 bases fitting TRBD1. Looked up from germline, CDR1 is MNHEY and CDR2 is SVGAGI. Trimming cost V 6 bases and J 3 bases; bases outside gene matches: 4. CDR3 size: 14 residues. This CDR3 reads CASRGQGLHYGYTF. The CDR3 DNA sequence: TGTGCCAGCAGGGGACAGGGGTTACACTATGGCTACACCTTC.

DNA for the CDR3: TGTGCCTGGAACGTCGAGGGAGGCTCTGGGGCCAACGTCCTGACTTTC. Translation: CAWNVEGGSGANVLTF. J is TRBJ2-6 and V is TRBV30, with D perhaps matching TRBD2 (6 bases). The CDR3 loop spans 16 amino acids. CDR1 GTSNPN and CDR2 SVGIG come from the germline V gene (reference sequence). Deletions cut 4 bases from V and 0 bases from J, with 13 bases between.

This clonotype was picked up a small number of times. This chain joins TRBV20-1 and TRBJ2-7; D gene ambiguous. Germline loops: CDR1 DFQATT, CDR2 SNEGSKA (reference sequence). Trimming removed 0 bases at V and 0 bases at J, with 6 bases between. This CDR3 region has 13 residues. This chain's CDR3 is CSARDENSYEQYF. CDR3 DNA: TGCAGTGCTAGAGATGAGAACTCCTACGAGCAGTACTTC.

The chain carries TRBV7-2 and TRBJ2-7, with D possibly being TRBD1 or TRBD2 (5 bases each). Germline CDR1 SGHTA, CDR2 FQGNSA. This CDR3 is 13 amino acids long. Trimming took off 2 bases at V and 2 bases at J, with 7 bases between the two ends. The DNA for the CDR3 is TGTGCCAGCAGCTTATGGGGGACCTACGAGCAGTACTTC. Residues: CASSLWGTYEQYF.

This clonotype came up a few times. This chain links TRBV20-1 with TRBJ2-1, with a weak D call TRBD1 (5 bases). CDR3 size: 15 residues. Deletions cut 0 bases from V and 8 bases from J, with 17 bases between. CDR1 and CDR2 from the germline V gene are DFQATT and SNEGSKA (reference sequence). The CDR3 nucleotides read TGCAGTGCTAGAGATTGGGGTAGGGGTATGGATGAGCAGTTCTTC. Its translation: CSARDWGRGMDEQFF.

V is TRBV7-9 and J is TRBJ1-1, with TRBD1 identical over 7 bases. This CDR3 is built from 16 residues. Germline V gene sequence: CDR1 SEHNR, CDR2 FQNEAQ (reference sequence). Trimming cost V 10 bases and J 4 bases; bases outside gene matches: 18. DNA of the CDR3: TGTGCCATCCAGCGAGGGACAGCCGCTCTCGGCACTGAAGCTTTCTTT. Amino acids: CAIQRGTAALGTEAFF. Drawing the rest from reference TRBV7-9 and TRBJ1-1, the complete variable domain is DTGVSQNPRHKITKRGQNVTFRCDPISEHNRLYWYRQTLGQGPEFLTYFQNEAQLEKSRLLSDRFSAERPKGSFSTLEIQRTEQGDSAMYLCAIQRGTAALGTEAFFGQGTRLTVV.

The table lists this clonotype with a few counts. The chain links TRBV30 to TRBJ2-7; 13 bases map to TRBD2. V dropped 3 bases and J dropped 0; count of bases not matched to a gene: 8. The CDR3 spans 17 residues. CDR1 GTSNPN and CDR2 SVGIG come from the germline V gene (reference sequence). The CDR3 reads CAWSGLAGAKSSYEQYF. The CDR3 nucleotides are TGTGCCTGGAGCGGACTAGCGGGGGCCAAGAGCTCCTACGAGCAGTACTTC.

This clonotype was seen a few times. The CDR3 DNA is TGTGCCAGCAGTCTTCATAACAGGGGCGAGACAGATACGCAGTATTTT. As protein: CASSLHNRGETDTQYF. The V and J genes are TRBV3-1 and TRBJ2-3; 7 nucleotides line up with TRBD1. Losses at the gene ends were 6 bases for V and 3 bases for J; bases not matched to a gene: 12. Germline loops: CDR1 LGHDT, CDR2 YNNKEL (reference sequence). CDR3 length equals 16 residues.

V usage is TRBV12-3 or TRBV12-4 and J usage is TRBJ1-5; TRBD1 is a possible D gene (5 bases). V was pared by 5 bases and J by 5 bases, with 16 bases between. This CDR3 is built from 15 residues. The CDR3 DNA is TGTGCCAGCAGTGCTGACGGGGCATGGGATCAGCCCCAGCATTTT. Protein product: CASSADGAWDQPQHF.

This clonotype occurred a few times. CDR3 amino acids: CSVIGTGTGYTF. The DNA of the CDR3 is TGCAGCGTTATCGGGACAGGGACCGGCTACACCTTC. This chain connects TRBV29-1 to TRBJ1-2, with 9 bases lining up with TRBD1. V was clipped by 5 bases and J by 8 bases; unmatched bases: 6. Looked up from germline, CDR1 is SQVTM and CDR2 is ANQGSEA. CDR3 size: 12 residues.

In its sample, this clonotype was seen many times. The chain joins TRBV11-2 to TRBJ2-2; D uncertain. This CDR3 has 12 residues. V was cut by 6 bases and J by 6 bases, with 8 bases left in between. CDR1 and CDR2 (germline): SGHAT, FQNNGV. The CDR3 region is CASSLGAGELFF. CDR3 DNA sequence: TGTGCCAGCAGTTTGGGCGCCGGGGAGCTGTTTTTT.

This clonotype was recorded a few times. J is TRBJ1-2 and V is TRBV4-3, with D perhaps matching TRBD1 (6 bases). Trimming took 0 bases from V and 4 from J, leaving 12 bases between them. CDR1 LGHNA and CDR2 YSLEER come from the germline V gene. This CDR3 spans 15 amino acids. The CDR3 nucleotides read TGCGCCAGCAGCCAAGACCGGGACAATCTCTATGGCTACACCTTC. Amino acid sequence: CASSQDRDNLYGYTF.

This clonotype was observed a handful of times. CDR3 DNA: TGTGCCAGCAGCGTACCACTTCAGACGGATGAGCAGTTCTTC. Its protein is CASSVPLQTDEQFF. The chain has TRBV9 and TRBJ2-1; no clear D gene. The CDR3 contains 14 residues. Trimming left V 1 base short and J 8 bases short, with 13 bases between. CDR1 and CDR2 (germline): SGDLS, YYNGEE.

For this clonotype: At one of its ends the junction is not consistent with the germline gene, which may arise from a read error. The CDR3 DNA reads as TGTGCCAGCAGTTCCCTACAGGGGGCTAAATATGGCTACACCTTC. It encodes CASSSLQGAKYGYTF. This chain joins TRBV12-3 or TRBV12-4 and TRBJ1-2; TRBD1 agrees at 9 bases. The CDR3 length is 15 residues.

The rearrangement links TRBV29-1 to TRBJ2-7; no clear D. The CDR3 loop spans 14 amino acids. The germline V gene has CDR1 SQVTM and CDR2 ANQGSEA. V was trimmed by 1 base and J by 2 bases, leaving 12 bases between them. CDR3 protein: CSVEVGSPPYEQYF. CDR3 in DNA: TGCAGCGTTGAAGTTGGTAGCCCCCCCTACGAGCAGTACTTC.

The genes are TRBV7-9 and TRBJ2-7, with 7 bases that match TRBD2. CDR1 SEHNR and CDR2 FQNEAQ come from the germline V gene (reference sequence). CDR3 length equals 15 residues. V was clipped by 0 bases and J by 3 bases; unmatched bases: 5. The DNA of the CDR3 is TGTGCCAGCAGCTTAGCCGGACTAGGCAGCTACGAGCAGTACTTC. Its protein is CASSLAGLGSYEQYF.

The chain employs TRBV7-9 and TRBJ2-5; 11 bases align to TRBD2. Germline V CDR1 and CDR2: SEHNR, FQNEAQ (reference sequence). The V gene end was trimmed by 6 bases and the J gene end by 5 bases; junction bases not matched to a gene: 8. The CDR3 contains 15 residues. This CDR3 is CASSEYTSGSETQYF. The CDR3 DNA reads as TGTGCCAGCAGTGAATATACTAGCGGGAGTGAGACCCAGTACTTC. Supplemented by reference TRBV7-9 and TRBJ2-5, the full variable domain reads DTGVSQNPRHKITKRGQNVTFRCDPISEHNRLYWYRQTLGQGPEFLTYFQNEAQLEKSRLLSDRFSAERPKGSFSTLEIQRTEQGDSAMYLCASSEYTSGSETQYFGPGTRLLVL.

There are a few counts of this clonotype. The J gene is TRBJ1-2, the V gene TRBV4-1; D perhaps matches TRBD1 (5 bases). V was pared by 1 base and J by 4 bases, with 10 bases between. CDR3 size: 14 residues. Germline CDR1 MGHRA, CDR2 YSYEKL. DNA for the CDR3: TGCGCCAGCAGCCAAGGGGGCTTTGCCTATGGCTACACCTTC. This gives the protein CASSQGGFAYGYTF.

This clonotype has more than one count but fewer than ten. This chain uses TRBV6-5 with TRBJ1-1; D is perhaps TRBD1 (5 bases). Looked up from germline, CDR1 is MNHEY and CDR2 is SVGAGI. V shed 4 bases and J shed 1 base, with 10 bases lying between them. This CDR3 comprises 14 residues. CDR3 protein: CASSSSDTNTEAFF. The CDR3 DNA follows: TGTGCCAGCAGTTCCTCGGACACGAACACTGAAGCTTTCTTT.

CDR3 DNA: TGTGCCAGCAGTGATGAGGTAACCTACGAGCAGTACTTC. Protein: CASSDEVTYEQYF. The rearrangement uses TRBV6-1 and TRBJ2-7; D is ambiguous. Trimming cost V 3 bases and J 2 bases, with 8 bases left between them. This CDR3 region has 13 residues. Germline CDR1 reads MNHNS; CDR2 reads SASEGT.

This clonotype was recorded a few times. The CDR3 region has the DNA TGTGCCAGCAGGGAGCGGGGGAGCTCCTACAATGAGCAGTTCTTC. Translated: CASRERGSSYNEQFF. The V call is TRBV12-3 or TRBV12-4, the J call TRBJ2-1; 8 nucleotides line up with TRBD2. CDR3 length: 15 amino acids. V trimming: 6 bases; J trimming: 0 bases; junction bases outside the gene matches: 4.

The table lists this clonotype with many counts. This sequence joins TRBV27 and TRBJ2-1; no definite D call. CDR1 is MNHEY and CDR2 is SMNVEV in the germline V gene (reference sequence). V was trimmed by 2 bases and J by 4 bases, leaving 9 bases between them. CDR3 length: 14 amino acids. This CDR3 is CASSLKGSYNEQFF. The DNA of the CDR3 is TGTGCCAGCAGTTTAAAGGGCTCATACAATGAGCAGTTCTTC.

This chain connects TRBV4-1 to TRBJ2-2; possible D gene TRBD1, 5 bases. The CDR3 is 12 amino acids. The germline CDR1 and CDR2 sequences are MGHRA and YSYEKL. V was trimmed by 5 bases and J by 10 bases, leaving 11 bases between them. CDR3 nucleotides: TGCGCCAGCAGCGACAGTGGTGCGGAGCTGTTTTTT. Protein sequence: CASSDSGAELFF.

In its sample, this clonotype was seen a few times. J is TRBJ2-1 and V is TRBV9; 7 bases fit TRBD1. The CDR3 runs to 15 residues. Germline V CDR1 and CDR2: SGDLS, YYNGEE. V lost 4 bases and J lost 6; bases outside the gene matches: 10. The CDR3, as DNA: TGTGCCAGCAGCCCGGGACAGTGGGTGGTCAATGAGCAGTTCTTC. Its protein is CASSPGQWVVNEQFF. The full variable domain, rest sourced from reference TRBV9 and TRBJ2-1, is DSGVTQTPKHLITATGQRVTLRCSPRSGDLSVYWYQQSLDQGLQFLIQYYNGEERAKGNILERFSAQQFPDLHSELNLSSLELGDSALYFCASSPGQWVVNEQFFGPGTRLTVL.

The CDR3 sequence: CASSTDLRDTQYF. In nucleotides, the CDR3 is TGCGCCAGCAGCACAGACCTAAGAGATACGCAGTATTTT. V usage is TRBV5-1 and J usage is TRBJ2-3; D ambiguous. Germline CDR1 and CDR2: SGHRS and YFSETQ. Trimming shortened V by 4 bases and J by 5 bases, and 11 bases separated the two germline ends. The length of the CDR3 is 13 residues.

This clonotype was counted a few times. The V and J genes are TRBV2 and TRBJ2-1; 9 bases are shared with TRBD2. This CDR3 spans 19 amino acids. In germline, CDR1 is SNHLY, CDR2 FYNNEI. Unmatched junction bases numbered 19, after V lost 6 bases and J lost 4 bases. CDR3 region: CASSHASDKAGGTYNEQFF. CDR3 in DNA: TGTGCCAGCAGCCACGCGAGCGATAAAGCGGGAGGTACTTACAATGAGCAGTTCTTC.

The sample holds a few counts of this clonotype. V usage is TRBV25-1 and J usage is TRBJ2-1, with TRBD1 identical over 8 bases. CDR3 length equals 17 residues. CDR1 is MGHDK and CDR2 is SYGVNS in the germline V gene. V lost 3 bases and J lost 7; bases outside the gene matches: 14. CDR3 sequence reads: CASSEDLSGQEPNEQFF. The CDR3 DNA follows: TGTGCCAGCAGTGAGGATCTCTCGGGACAGGAGCCGAATGAGCAGTTCTTC.

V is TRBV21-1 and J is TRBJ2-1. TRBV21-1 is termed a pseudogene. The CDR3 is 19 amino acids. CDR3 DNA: TGTGCCAGCAGCAAAGCGATTAGCGGGTATGGTGTCATTTACAATGAGCAGTTCTTC. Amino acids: CASSKAISGYGVIYNEQFF.

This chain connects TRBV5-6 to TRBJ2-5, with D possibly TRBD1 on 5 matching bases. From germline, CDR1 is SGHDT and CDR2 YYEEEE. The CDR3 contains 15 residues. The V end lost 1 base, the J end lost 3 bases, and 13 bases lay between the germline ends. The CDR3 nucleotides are TGTGCCAGCAGCTTGAGGGGTTACACGGAAGAGACCCAGTACTTC. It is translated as CASSLRGYTEETQYF.

CDR3 sequence: CASSPPRDTSYNEQFF. Written as DNA, the CDR3 is TGCGCCAGCAGCCCTCCGAGGGACACCTCCTACAATGAGCAGTTCTTC. The rearrangement uses TRBV5-1 and TRBJ2-1, with a possible D match to TRBD1 (6 bases). CDR1 and CDR2 from the germline V gene are SGHRS and YFSETQ. The V gene lost 4 bases and the J gene lost 0 bases, with 14 bases spanning the gap. This CDR3 has 16 amino acids.

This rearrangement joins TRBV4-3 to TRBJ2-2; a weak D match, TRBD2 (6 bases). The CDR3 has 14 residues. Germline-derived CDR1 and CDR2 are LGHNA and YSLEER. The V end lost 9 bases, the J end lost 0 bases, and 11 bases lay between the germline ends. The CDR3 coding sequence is TGCGCCAGTGGTAGCGGTGCGAACACCGGGGAGCTGTTTTTT. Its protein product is CASGSGANTGELFF.

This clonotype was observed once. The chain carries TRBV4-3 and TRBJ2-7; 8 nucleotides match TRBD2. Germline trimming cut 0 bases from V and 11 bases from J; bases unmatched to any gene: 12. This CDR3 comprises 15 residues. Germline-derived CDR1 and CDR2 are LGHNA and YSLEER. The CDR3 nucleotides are TGCGCCAGCAGCCAAGATCGGTGGTTAGCGGGGAGAAAGTACTTC. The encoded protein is CASSQDRWLAGRKYF.